The source of this T cell receptor (beta chain) is a study of siplizumab effects on memory and regulatory T cells (dated by TCRdb to the late 2010s). Turning to the overall study: The effect of the anti-CD2 antibody siplizumab on alloreactive T-cell subsets was examined in allogeneic mixed lymphocyte reactions constructed from human PBMCs.

Results the study describes overall, beyond this receptor: A naive or memory phenotype could not be assigned to roughly 75-95% of proliferating CD4+ or CD8+ clones. Siplizumab significantly lowered the cumulative frequency of alloreactive sequences that could be traced to unstimulated CD4+ memory T cells. Sequences below about 10^-5 frequency were poorly captured, so only a minor fraction of alloreactive clones could be mapped to unstimulated subsets. Whether proliferating Tregs from siplizumab cultures were suppressive was not functionally confirmed. Among mappable alloreactive CD4+ clones, an average Treg-derived fraction of approximately 73% was observed with siplizumab, compared with around 28% in control reactions. Unstimulated naive T cells appeared to be more diverse than memory T cells, and naive cells seemed to make a substantial contribution to the alloresponse.

On this clone: It lacks a known antigen. Qualities for individual bases were not recorded, and no much larger clone is one base off.

Receptor libraries were prepared by the immunoSEQ multiplex PCR assay. Each sample had 85,000 to 100,000 TCR templates assayed by the deep sequencing platform. Genomic DNA extracted from sorted T cells was the material used for TCRbeta CDR3 sequencing. In the authors' own workflow: Clonal analysis of TCRbeta CDR3 data was done in the R programming language. Comparing unstimulated samples against CFSE-low samples taken after the reaction was how alloreactive CD4+ and CD8+ clones were defined. By matching sequences to the repertoires of sorted unstimulated Treg and non-Treg cells, each alloreactive CD4+ clone was assigned a regulatory or non-regulatory origin. What TCRdb holds here is the immuneACCESS table cut down to in-frame rearrangements. Part of the clones is not present; checked against another copy, under half of the missing clones reflect an unresolved V gene, and the others are unexplained. The V and J calls and the clone size are those of that table, but D and trimming were determined from the DNA. The sample profile shows just over 40,000 clones; 80% to 90% of them were found once. 0.25% of the sample belongs to the ten largest clones.

Its CDR3 holds 15 amino acids, cysteine through phenylalanine. This entry keeps only the CDR3 DNA: 45 bases, framed from base 1. Here V drops 4 bases and J drops 7 bases, and the junction holds 10 bases not matched to any gene. Based on the germline V gene, the CDR1 and CDR2 sequences are MNHEY and SVGAGI. Unstimulated CD4+ memory cells were also sequenced in three donor pairs, together with CD4+ naive, CD8+ TEMRA, CD8+ naive and CD8+ effector memory subsets. Sorted unstimulated T cells, along with proliferating T cells recovered from mixed lymphocyte reactions, underwent TCRbeta CDR3 sequencing. Fresh whole blood from about 9 HLA-typed healthy donors was used as the source from which PBMCs were isolated.

The V and J segments used are TRBV6-5 and TRBJ1-2; 9 central nucleotides agree with TRBD1. The sample was naive CD4+ T cells sorted from blood. The cell subset or site label for this specimen denotes: unstimulated naive T cells. The receptor was isolated from a human donor in good health. The CDR3: CASSFTPGQGLGYTF. The nucleotides read TGTGCCAGCAGTTTCACTCCGGGACAGGGACTTGGCTACACCTTC.